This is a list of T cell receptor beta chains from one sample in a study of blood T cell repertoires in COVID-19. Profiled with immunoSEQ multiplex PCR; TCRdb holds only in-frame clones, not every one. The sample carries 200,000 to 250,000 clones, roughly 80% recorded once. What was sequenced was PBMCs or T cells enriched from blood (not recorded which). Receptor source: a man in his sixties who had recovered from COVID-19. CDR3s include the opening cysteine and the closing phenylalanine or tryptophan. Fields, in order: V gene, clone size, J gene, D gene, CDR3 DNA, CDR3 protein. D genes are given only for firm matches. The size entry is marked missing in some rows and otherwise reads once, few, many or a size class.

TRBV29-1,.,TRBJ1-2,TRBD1,TGCAGCGTTGAACGGGACAGGGGTGGCTACACCTTC,CSVERDRGGYTF
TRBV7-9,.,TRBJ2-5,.,TGTGCCAGCAGCCAGGGGCGGGAGACCCAGTACTTC,CASSQGRETQYF
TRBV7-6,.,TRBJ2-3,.,TGTGCCAGCAGCTCTGGGGGTTCGGGGGTTAAAGATACGCAGTATTTT,CASSSGGSGVKDTQYF
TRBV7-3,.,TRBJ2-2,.,TGTGCCAGCAGCTCCAGGGAGAACACCGGGGAGCTGTTTTTT,CASSSRENTGELFF
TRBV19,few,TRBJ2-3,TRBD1,TGTGCCAGTAGTACGCGACAGGGTTCAGGGGATACGCAGTATTTT,CASSTRQGSGDTQYF
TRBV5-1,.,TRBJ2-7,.,TGCGCCAGCCACCTAACAGGGGGACTAACCTACGAGCAGTACTTC,CASHLTGGLTYEQYF
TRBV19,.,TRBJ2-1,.,TGTGCCAGTAGTATAGGGCAGGGGTCTTACAATGAGCAGTTCTTC,CASSIGQGSYNEQFF
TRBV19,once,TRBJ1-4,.,TGTGCCAGTAGCTCCATGGGACGGGGGGGGACAACTAATGAAAAACTGTTTTTT,CASSSMGRGGTTNEKLFF
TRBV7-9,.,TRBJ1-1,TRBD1,TGTGCCAGCAGCTTAGCGTCAGGGGGCGCGGAAACTGAAGCTTTCTTT,CASSLASGGAETEAFF
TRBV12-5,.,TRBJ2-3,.,TGTGCTAGTGGTAACCACGGGAGAGATACGCAGTATTTT,CASGNHGRDTQYF
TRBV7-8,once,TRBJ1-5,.,TGTGCCAGCAGTCGCACAGGGCGCGGTCAGCCCCAGCATTTT,CASSRTGRGQPQHF
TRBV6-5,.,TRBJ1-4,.,TGTGCCAGCAGTATGACAGACAATGAAAAACTGTTTTTT,CASSMTDNEKLFF
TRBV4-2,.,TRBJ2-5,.,TGTGCCAGCAGCCAAGTAGCTGGGGGCCCCGAAGAGACCCAGTACTTC,CASSQVAGGPEETQYF
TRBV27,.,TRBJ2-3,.,TGTGCCAGCAGTCCCGGGACAAAAAGCACAGATACGCAGTATTTT,CASSPGTKSTDTQYF
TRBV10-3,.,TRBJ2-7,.,TGTGCCATCAGTGGGGCAGAGTCCTACGAGCAGTACTTC,CAISGAESYEQYF
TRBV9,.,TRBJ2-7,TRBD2,TGTGCCAGCAGCGTAGCTTCTAGCGGGGACGAGCAGTACTTC,CASSVASSGDEQYF
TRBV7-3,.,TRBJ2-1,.,TGTGCCAGCAGCCAAGGACGGGGGAGCTCCTACAATGAGCAGTTCTTC,CASSQGRGSSYNEQFF
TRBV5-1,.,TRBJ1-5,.,TGCGCCAGCAGCCCAGACACAAATCAGCCCCAGCATTTT,CASSPDTNQPQHF
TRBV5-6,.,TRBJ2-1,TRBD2,TGTGCCAGCAGAGATAGCGGGGGGGCGCACTACAATGAGCAGTTCTTC,CASRDSGGAHYNEQFF
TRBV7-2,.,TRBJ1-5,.,TGTGCCAGCAGCTTAAGCCAGGATCAGCCCCAGCATTTT,CASSLSQDQPQHF
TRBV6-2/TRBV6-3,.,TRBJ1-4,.,TGTGCCAGCAGTTACGCGGGAGCAACTAATGAAAAACTGTTTTTT,CASSYAGATNEKLFF
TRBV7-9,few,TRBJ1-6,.,TGTGCCAGCAGCCCGCTTCAGGGAAATTCACCCCTCCACTTT,CASSPLQGNSPLHF
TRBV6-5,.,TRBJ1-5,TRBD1,TGTGCCAGCAGTTTGGGGACAGGGGGCCGCAATCAGCCCCAGCATTTT,CASSLGTGGRNQPQHF
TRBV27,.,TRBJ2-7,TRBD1,TGTGCCAGCAGTTTGGGACAGTCTCGTGAGCAGTACTTC,CASSLGQSREQYF
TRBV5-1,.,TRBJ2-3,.,TGCGCCAGCAGCTTGGAAGCTGATACGCAGTATTTT,CASSLEADTQYF
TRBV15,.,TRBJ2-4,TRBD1,TGTGCCACCAGCACAGGCGGGACAGGGGGCAACATTCAGTACTTC,CATSTGGTGGNIQYF